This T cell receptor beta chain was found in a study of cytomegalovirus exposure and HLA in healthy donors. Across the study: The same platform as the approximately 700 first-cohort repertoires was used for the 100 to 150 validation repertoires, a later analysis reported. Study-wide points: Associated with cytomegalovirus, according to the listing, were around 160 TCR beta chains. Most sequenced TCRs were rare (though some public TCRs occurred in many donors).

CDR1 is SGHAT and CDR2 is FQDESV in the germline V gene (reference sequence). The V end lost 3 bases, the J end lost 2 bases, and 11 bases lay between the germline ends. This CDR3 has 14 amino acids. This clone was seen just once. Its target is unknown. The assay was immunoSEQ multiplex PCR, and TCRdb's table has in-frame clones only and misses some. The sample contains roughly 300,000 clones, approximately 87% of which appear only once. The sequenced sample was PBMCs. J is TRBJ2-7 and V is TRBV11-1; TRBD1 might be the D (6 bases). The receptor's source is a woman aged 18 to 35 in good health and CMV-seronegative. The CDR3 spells CASSFWDTAYEQYF. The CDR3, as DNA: TGTGCCAGCAGCTTCTGGGACACGGCCTACGAGCAGTACTTC.